The next 17 T cell receptor beta chains were all read from a single sample in a study of post-analysis software for immune sequencing data. General study results and limits: Higher frequency in patients than in controls was seen for about five TRBV segments, with TRBV5-6, TRBV5-1 and TRBV20-1 among them.

Unique-molecular-identifier-tagged TCR beta cDNA libraries were used. TCRdb processed the PCR reads anew with MiXCR; each CDR3 protein has one entry. The top ten clones hold roughly 13% of a sample with about 400,000 distinct CDR3 sequences, less than 40% of them seen once. These receptors have no known antigen. The sequencing sample was made of blood. The receptors come from a girl between 5 and 17 years old with multiple sclerosis.

This clonotype was picked up a small number of times. V and J are TRBV27 and TRBJ1-2; D unclear. Germline-derived CDR1 and CDR2 are MNHEY and SMNVEV (reference sequence). V lost 3 bases, J lost 5 bases, and 16 bases lay in between. The CDR3 has 15 residues. The CDR3 bases are TGTGCCAGCAGTTTCACCTCAGGTCGCTCATATGGCTACACCTTC. Translating gives CASSFTSGRSYGYTF.

J is TRBJ2-7 and V is TRBV28, with D hard to call. V lost 2 bases to trimming and J lost 0 bases, with 11 bases between them. Germline CDR1 MDHEN, CDR2 SYDVKM. This CDR3 spans 15 amino acids. In DNA form, the CDR3 reads TGTGCCAGCAGTTTAGAGAAGAGCCGCTCCTACGAGCAGTACTTC. Translated: CASSLEKSRSYEQYF.

This clonotype was counted between two and nine times. The CDR3 sequence: CASSPPGRASEQYF. In DNA form, the CDR3 reads TGTGCCAGCAGCCCCCCGGGACGGGCCTCCGAGCAGTACTTC. The chain carries TRBV3-1 and TRBJ2-7; D tentatively reads TRBD1 or TRBD2 (5 bases each). The CDR3 is made up of 14 amino acids. V was clipped by 4 bases and J by 6 bases, with 16 bases between them. Germline V lookup: CDR1 LGHDT, CDR2 YNNKEL (reference sequence).

V is TRBV10-3 and J is TRBJ2-5, with unresolved D. V lost 7 bases to trimming and J lost 2 bases, with 11 bases between them. In germline, CDR1 is ENHRY, CDR2 SYGVKD. The CDR3 sequence is 13 residues long. In DNA, the CDR3 is TGTGCCATCATGGGGTCGTTACAAGAGACCCAGTACTTC. Its translation: CAIMGSLQETQYF.

The CDR3 region is CASSLVGGGLSSYEQYF. Written as DNA, the CDR3 is TGTGCCAGCAGCTTAGTCGGCGGGGGCCTTAGCTCCTACGAGCAGTACTTC. The chain links TRBV7-2 to TRBJ2-7; D perhaps matches TRBD2 (7 bases). The germline V gene encodes CDR1 SGHTA and CDR2 FQGNSA. The length of the CDR3 is 17 residues. Deletions cut 1 base from V and 0 bases from J, with 16 bases between.

This clonotype was detected many times. This chain links TRBV2 with TRBJ2-5, with 7 nucleotides matching TRBD2. Germline lookup yields CDR1 SNHLY and CDR2 FYNNEI. This CDR3 has 14 amino acids. After removal of 5 bases from V and 0 bases from J, the junction contained 3 bases not matched to a gene. DNA of the CDR3: TGTGCCAGCAGTTTGGGGACTAACCAAGAGACCCAGTACTTC. It translates to CASSLGTNQETQYF. The variable domain in full, with the rest retrieved from reference TRBV2 and TRBJ2-5, is EPEVTQTPSHQVTQMGQEVILRCVPISNHLYFYWYRQILGQKVEFLVSFYNNEISEKSEIFDDQFSVERPDGSNFTLKIRSTKLEDSAMYFCASSLGTNQETQYFGPGTRLLVL.

In its sample, this clonotype was seen a few times. V usage is TRBV7-2 and J usage is TRBJ2-3, with TRBD2 matching over 10 bases. V shed 1 base and J 2 bases; nucleotides not matched to a gene: 3. The CDR3 runs to 16 residues. Germline V gives CDR1 SGHTA, CDR2 FQGNSA. In DNA, the CDR3 is TGTGCCAGCAGCTTAGGAGCGGGGGGGTTCACAGATACGCAGTATTTT. This gives the protein CASSLGAGGFTDTQYF. The full variable domain, with the rest looked up from reference TRBV7-2 and TRBJ2-3, is GAGVSQSPSNKVTEKGKDVELRCDPISGHTALYWYRQSLGQGLEFLIYFQGNSAPDKSGLPSDRFSAERTGGSVSTLTIQRTQQEDSAVYLCASSLGAGGFTDTQYFGPGTRLTVL.

In its sample, this clonotype was seen a few times. CDR3: CASSYSELTGGWNYGYTF. CDR3 DNA sequence: TGTGCCAGCAGTTACTCGGAATTGACAGGGGGCTGGAACTATGGCTACACCTTC. The rearrangement joins TRBV6-5 to TRBJ1-2; TRBD1 agrees at 10 bases. The CDR3 totals 18 residues. The V segment lost 0 bases and the J segment 2 bases; nucleotides outside the gene matches: 9. The germline gives CDR1 MNHEY, CDR2 SVGAGI.

This clonotype has a handful of counts. V and J are TRBV10-2 and TRBJ2-7; D not resolved. CDR3 length: 15 amino acids. With 6 bases removed from V and 6 bases from J, the gap between germline ends came to 21 bases. Germline V gene lookup returns CDR1 WSHSY and CDR2 SAAADI. The CDR3 is CASRIILATSPEQYF. CDR3 DNA sequence: TGCGCCAGCAGGATAATTTTAGCCACCTCTCCCGAGCAGTACTTC.

This CDR3 is CSAIPRGVGSNQPQHF. CDR3 DNA sequence: TGCAGTGCTATACCGAGGGGGGTTGGGAGCAATCAGCCCCAGCATTTT. The chain recombines TRBV20-1 with TRBJ1-5, with TRBD1 as a possible D gene (6 bases). The CDR3 sequence is 16 residues long. Between the trimmed V and J ends, which lost 4 bases and 1 base, there was a span of 17 bases. Germline lookup yields CDR1 DFQATT and CDR2 SNEGSKA (reference sequence).

This clonotype occurred a few times. The chain recombines TRBV13 with TRBJ2-1; perhaps TRBD2 as D (5 bases). Germline V gene data show CDR1 as PRHDT and CDR2 as FYEKMQ (reference sequence). This CDR3 spans 14 amino acids. V shed 7 bases and J shed 8 bases, with 18 bases lying between them. The CDR3 loop is CASTAAGLRHEQFF. The CDR3 coding sequence is TGTGCCAGCACTGCCGCCGGACTTAGGCATGAGCAGTTCTTC.

This clonotype was seen at least ten times. The genes are TRBV6-5 and TRBJ2-5; D gene ambiguous. The ends were cut back, 4 bases at V and 2 bases at J, with 5 bases in the middle. Germline V gene lookup returns CDR1 MNHEY and CDR2 SVGAGI. The CDR3 is made up of 12 amino acids. The DNA for the CDR3 is TGTGCCAGCAGTTTTGGACAAGAGACCCAGTACTTC. As protein: CASSFGQETQYF.

This clonotype turned up a few times. The chain combines TRBV12-3 or TRBV12-4 with TRBJ1-4, with no clear D. The CDR3 is 13 residues long. V lost 1 base and J 8 bases, leaving 8 bases between the germline ends. The CDR3 DNA follows: TGTGCCAGCAGTTTAGGACACCTCGAAAAACTGTTTTTT. The encoded protein is CASSLGHLEKLFF.

The rearrangement links TRBV10-3 to TRBJ1-2, with D tentatively TRBD1 (5 bases). From germline, CDR1 is ENHRY and CDR2 SYGVKD. The CDR3 is made up of 13 amino acids. V lost 0 bases, J lost 12 bases, and 14 bases lay in between. CDR3 residues: CAISESPSRGHTF. As DNA, the CDR3 is TGTGCCATCAGTGAGTCGCCTAGCCGGGGCCACACCTTC.

In regard to this clonotype: Given a much more abundant clone one base away, this may be a read error. CDR3 sequence reads: CSVEYRGGKNERFF. CDR3 nucleotides: TGCAGCGTTGAATACAGGGGGGGTAAGAATGAGCGGTTCTTC. This chain joins TRBV29-1 and TRBJ2-1; maybe TRBD1 (8 bases). The CDR3 has 14 residues. Germline V gene data show CDR1 as SQVTM and CDR2 as ANQGSEA.

The V gene is TRBV6-6, the J gene TRBJ2-1; D possibly corresponds to TRBD1 (6 bases). CDR1 is MNHNY and CDR2 is SVGAGI in the germline V gene (reference sequence). Trimming shortened V by 6 bases and J by 0 bases, and 18 bases separated the two germline ends. This CDR3 is built from 17 residues. The CDR3 loop reads CASSLTTTGGSYNEQFF. DNA for the CDR3: TGTGCCAGCAGCCTAACGACGACAGGAGGCTCCTACAATGAGCAGTTCTTC.

The rearrangement uses TRBV7-8 and TRBJ1-1, with D hard to call. CDR1 is SGHVS and CDR2 is FQNEAQ in the germline V gene. Trimming stripped 3 bases from V and 1 base from J, with 9 bases between. The CDR3 is 14 residues long. The CDR3 region is CASSLGSQNTEAFF. The CDR3 DNA reads TGTGCCAGCAGCTTGGGCAGCCAGAACACTGAAGCTTTCTTT.